Listed below are T cell receptor beta chains from one sample, sequenced in a study of T cell responses to AZD1222 COVID-19 vaccine. Method: immunoSEQ multiplex PCR; TCRdb's copy keeps in-frame clones and lacks some. The table records 130,000 or so clones, over 90% of them present only once. Sequencing used peripheral blood, obtained on day 0 of AZD1222 vaccination. The receptors stem from an adult in good health. Each CDR3 is given with its conserved first and last residue. D genes are given only for firm matches.

v_gene,d_gene,j_gene,CDR3aa
TRBV11-2,NA,TRBJ1-4,CASSRDMAEKLFF
TRBV6-6,NA,TRBJ1-5,CASSPGQFNQPQHF
TRBV2,NA,TRBJ1-3,CASSLQGNTIYF
TRBV5-5,NA,TRBJ1-3,CASSLWGSGNTIYF
TRBV12-5,NA,TRBJ1-2,CASGLVTGGENGYTF
TRBV7-9,NA,TRBJ1-2,CASSFGQGLNYGYTF
TRBV7-2,TRBD1,TRBJ1-4,CASSLVTGLNEKLFF
TRBV10-3,NA,TRBJ1-1,CAINEGGGTEAFF
TRBV2,TRBD1,TRBJ1-6,CASSESGQGPNSPLHF
TRBV6-5,NA,TRBJ2-3,CASNSRGTVADTQYF
TRBV10-2,TRBD1,TRBJ1-5,CASSLFGTGNQPQHF
TRBV5-1,TRBD2,TRBJ2-3,CASSSGLAGAGHTDTQYF
TRBV30,NA,TRBJ2-1,CAWSSGAGAGYEQFF
TRBV5-5,NA,TRBJ1-2,CASSSKTNYGYTF
TRBV9,TRBD1,TRBJ1-2,CASSSGPGQAYGYTF
TRBV4-2,NA,TRBJ2-5,CASSQDQPPETQYF
TRBV9,NA,TRBJ2-5,CASSTGLKETQYF
TRBV11-3,NA,TRBJ1-1,CASSYTTDSQAFF
TRBV9,NA,TRBJ1-2,CASSVEPVGNYGYTF
TRBV5-6,TRBD1,TRBJ1-4,CASSLDSLQGKLFF
TRBV27,NA,TRBJ1-3,CASSSHGDFSGNTIYF
TRBV10-3,NA,TRBJ1-1,CAISDRENTEAFF
TRBV19,NA,TRBJ1-3,CASSIETGVGTGSRGNTIYF
TRBV6-5,NA,TRBJ1-1,CASSYLGSENTEAFF
TRBV1,NA,TRBJ1-3,CTSSQGDRQDRAMENTIYF
TRBV27,TRBD1,TRBJ2-7,CASSISGTGGSYEQYF
TRBV9,TRBD1,TRBJ2-1,CASSATGTVAYNEQFF
TRBV12-3/TRBV12-4,NA,TRBJ1-2,CASSTGNYGYTF
TRBV9,TRBD1,TRBJ2-3,CASSEQGAGDTQYF
TRBV10-3,NA,TRBJ2-1,CAITGRSSSYNEQFF
TRBV15,NA,TRBJ1-4,CATSNIGATNEKLFF
TRBV5-8,NA,TRBJ2-7,CASSSSGWGYEQYF
TRBV9,TRBD1,TRBJ2-5,CASSPGGRETQYF
TRBV3-1/TRBV3-2,NA,TRBJ1-2,CASSQGGVGGYTF
TRBV6-6,NA,TRBJ2-1,CASSLEAYNEQFF
TRBV29-1,NA,TRBJ2-1,CSAPGRGYNEQFF
TRBV27,TRBD2,TRBJ2-2,CASSLFSGGAKAGELFF
TRBV19,NA,TRBJ1-1,CASSISPGTEAFF
TRBV7-2,TRBD1,TRBJ2-3,CASSLGTGVTDTQYF
TRBV5-1,TRBD1,TRBJ2-3,CASSLVTGGTPDTQYF
TRBV5-1,NA,TRBJ1-2,CASSSTGIYGYTF
TRBV11-2,TRBD1,TRBJ2-5,CASSPSQGGTQYF
TRBV24-1,TRBD1,TRBJ2-7,CATSDTRTGYYEQYF
TRBV10-3,TRBD2,TRBJ2-1,CATLGGGGPYNEQFF
TRBV5-1,TRBD1,TRBJ2-7,CASSGPGTGPYEQYF
TRBV7-2,NA,TRBJ2-2,CASSFRGTGELFF